Sequencing of this T cell receptor (beta chain) was carried out in a study of T cells in Graves' hyperthyroidism and ophthalmopathy. Study overall: At initial diagnosis, before any treatment had begun, peripheral blood was obtained. Findings of the study overall: Researchers found most expanded thyroid clonotypes above 0.001 in blood as well.

RNA transcripts provided the source from which TCR beta CDR3 regions were amplified. The HTBI primer set served for first-round RT-PCR of the TCR CDR3. TCRdb re-derived calls from the multiplex PCR reads in MiXCR, one entry per CDR3 protein. The repertoire holds hundreds of thousands of distinct CDR3 sequences, with 11% to 15% as singletons. This clonotype was seen ten or more times. What it binds is unknown. Germline V gene lookup returns CDR1 SGHVS and CDR2 FQNEAQ. V was cut by 4 bases and J by 4 bases, with 10 bases left in between. The CDR3 length is 13 residues. The clonotype originates from a woman aged 18-35 years with Graves' hyperthyroidism. The chain joins TRBV7-8 to TRBJ1-1; no clear D. Sequenced: blood. The CDR3 here is CASSWRGRTEAFF. For the CDR3, the DNA is TGTGCCAGCAGCTGGAGAGGTCGCACTGAAGCTTTCTTT.